Presented here are 9 T cell receptor beta chains from one specimen sequenced in a study of CD8+ T cells in alopecia areata. RNA, once extracted, was reverse transcribed into cDNA for use as the sequencing template. Generated by immunoSEQ multiplex PCR, the TCRdb table keeps only in-frame clones and is missing some. The table lists 150,000 or so clones, 45% to 60% of them singletons. The source material was CD4+ T cells sorted from blood. These receptors all come from a human donor with alopecia areata.

The CDR3 region has the DNA TGTGCCAGCATCAGGCAGGGGGGCGATGAGCAGTTCTTC. It yields the protein CASIRQGGDEQFF. The chain is built from TRBV5-6 and TRBJ2-1, with a tentative D call TRBD1 (7 bases). The germline V and J ends were trimmed by 6 bases and 8 bases, with 15 bases remaining between them. CDR3 length: 13 amino acids. CDR1 and CDR2 from the germline V gene are SGHDT and YYEEEE. Full variable domain (outside the CDR3, taken from reference TRBV5-6 and TRBJ2-1): DAGVTQSPTHLIKTRGQQVTLRCSPKSGHDTVSWYQQALGQGPQFIFQYYEEEERQRGNFPDRFSGHQFPNYSSELNVNALLLGDSALYLCASIRQGGDEQFFGPGTRLTVL.

The gene calls are TRBV18 and TRBJ1-5; D is uncertain. Germline V gives CDR1 KGHSH, CDR2 LQKENI. This CDR3 comprises 14 residues. Trimming removed 3 bases from V and 0 bases from J, with 6 bases in between. CDR3 bases: TGTGCCAGCTCACCGGACGATAGCAATCAGCCCCAGCATTTT. It translates to CASSPDDSNQPQHF.

This chain uses TRBV6-5 with TRBJ2-1; D not resolved. The CDR3 covers 13 residues. Germline V gives CDR1 MNHEY, CDR2 SVGAGI. Trimming shortened V by 3 bases and J by 5 bases, and 8 bases separated the two germline ends. The CDR3 bases are TGTGCCAGCAGTTATGCTCCCCACAATGAGCAGTTCTTC. It translates to CASSYAPHNEQFF.

The rearrangement uses TRBV14 and TRBJ2-3; maybe TRBD1 (5 bases). Germline V gene data show CDR1 as SGHDN and CDR2 as FVKESK. V was cut by 5 bases and J by 2 bases, with 8 bases left in between. The CDR3 covers 13 residues. The CDR3 reads CASSDRNTDTQYF. In DNA, the CDR3 is TGTGCCAGCAGCGACAGAAACACAGATACGCAGTATTTT.

This chain connects TRBV30 to TRBJ2-6, with D unresolved. CDR3 length: 14 amino acids. Germline-derived CDR1 and CDR2 are GTSNPN and SVGIG (reference sequence). CDR3 sequence reads: CALQAARGANVLTF. For the CDR3, the DNA is TGTGCTTTGCAGGCGGCGAGGGGGGCCAACGTCCTGACTTTC.

This clone was picked up a small number of times. The chain employs TRBV18 and TRBJ2-1, with D uncertain. The CDR3 has 16 amino acids. Trimming took 2 bases from V and 7 from J, leaving 18 bases between them. Per germline, CDR1 KGHSH and CDR2 LQKENI. CDR3 in amino acids: CASSPRVTTEPNEQFF. CDR3 sequence (DNA): TGTGCCAGCTCACCAAGGGTCACTACTGAGCCGAATGAGCAGTTCTTC.

The sample holds one count of this clone. The V gene is TRBV2, the J gene TRBJ2-3, with D tentatively TRBD2 (6 bases). Trimming left V 2 bases short and J 1 base short, with 10 bases between. From germline, CDR1 is SNHLY and CDR2 FYNNEI. The CDR3 consists of 15 residues. CDR3: CASSESGVGTDTQYF. In DNA form, the CDR3 reads TGTGCCAGCAGTGAATCGGGGGTAGGCACAGATACGCAGTATTTT.

This clone showed up just a few times. This rearrangement joins TRBV29-1 to TRBJ2-7; a possible D gene is TRBD1 (6 bases). The CDR3 length is 14 residues. V shed 2 bases and J shed 0 bases, with 11 bases lying between them. The germline V gene encodes CDR1 SQVTM and CDR2 ANQGSEA. In DNA form, the CDR3 reads TGCAGCGTTGAATCCCGACAGGACTCCTACGAGCAGTACTTC. Protein: CSVESRQDSYEQYF.

In its sample, this clone was seen once. J is TRBJ2-7 and V is TRBV28; no definite D call. The CDR3 has 12 residues. V shed 3 bases and J shed 2 bases, with 5 bases lying between them. CDR1 and CDR2 (germline): MDHEN, SYDVKM. In DNA form, the CDR3 reads TGTGCCAGCAGTTTTTTAACCTACGAGCAGTACTTC. This translates into CASSFLTYEQYF.